The entry below describes one T cell receptor (beta chain). No antigen is known for it. This sample was taken from a study of human thymus T cells. General study points: It looked as if thymic and blood repertoires used V and J genes in a biased way.

Healthy Finnish infants undergoing corrective surgery for congenital heart defects were the donors. During surgery, about 0.45-1 mL peripheral blood was drawn from four of eight donors. No fixed cell number was used; all available blood leukocytes supplied DNA. The CDR3 covers 15 residues. Germline trimming cut 6 bases from V and 3 bases from J; bases unmatched to any gene: 8. The germline gives CDR1 SNHLY, CDR2 FYNNEI. Sequencing used immunoSEQ multiplex PCR; TCRdb keeps in-frame clones, though not all of them. Among some 44,000 clones, around 95% were seen once, and the ten largest hold over 0.15%. The sample taken for sequencing was blood. This receptor was taken from a girl under two years old with a congenital heart defect but otherwise immunologically healthy. This rearrangement joins TRBV2 to TRBJ2-1, with 7 bases that match TRBD2. CDR3 loop: CASRGAGTIYNEQFF. The CDR3 bases are TGTGCCAGCAGGGGAGCGGGGACCATCTACAATGAGCAGTTCTTC.